This TCR beta chain comes out of a study of a mutant IDH1 vaccine in newly diagnosed glioma. General observations from the study: Pseudoprogression seemingly bore no relation to changes in top peripheral T cell clonotypes.

On this clone: The antigen is not known.

Profiled with immunoSEQ multiplex PCR; TCRdb holds only in-frame clones, not every one. The table shows 45,000 to 55,000 clones, with roughly 88% occurring only once. Indicated time point: baseline, week 1 (first vaccination visit). Treatment specified: pre-vaccination baseline after standard-of-care therapy. The donors had new WHO grade 3 or 4 astrocytomas; these were IDH1-mutant and ATRX-lost. Germline-derived CDR1 and CDR2 are MGHRA and YSYEKL. V trimming: 1 base; J trimming: 4 bases; junction bases outside the gene matches: 10. The CDR3 covers 17 residues. The receptor comes from a man aged 40-50 years with glioma. This specimen was PBMCs, taken from a glioma patient treated with radiotherapy, temozolomide or both. This chain connects TRBV4-1 to TRBJ1-2, with 9 bases lining up with TRBD1. The CDR3 loop reads CASSQVGGTGNSYGYTF. The CDR3 DNA reads TGCGCCAGCAGCCAAGTAGGAGGGACAGGGAATAGCTATGGCTACACCTTC.